The rows below give T cell receptor beta chains drawn from one sample of a study of technical replicates of blood from a handful of donors. Profiling relied on immunoSEQ multiplex PCR, and the TCRdb table lists in-frame clones only, not all of them. This table has 60,000 to 75,000 clones, around 87% appearing once. Sample: PBMCs. The source is a human donor in good health. Some clones in this sample may be carry-over from other donors' samples. The CDR3 runs from the conserved cysteine through the conserved F or W. A D gene is named only where the DNA matches it firmly. Not every row has a clone size; where given, it reads once, few, many or a size class.

j_gene,abundance,v_gene,d_gene,len,CDR3aa,CDR3nt
TRBJ1-3,-,TRBV6-5,-,12,CASSQGRNTIYF,TGTGCCAGCAGTCAGGGTCGAAACACCATATATTTT
TRBJ1-4,-,TRBV5-5,TRBD1,19,CASSGRTGGYQATNEKLFF,TGTGCCAGCAGCGGACGGACAGGGGGGTATCAAGCAACTAATGAAAAACTGTTTTTT
TRBJ2-5,-,TRBV7-9,TRBD2,18,CASSVPGLAEYQGETQYF,TGTGCCAGCAGCGTCCCGGGGCTAGCGGAATACCAGGGAGAGACCCAGTACTTC
TRBJ2-5,many,TRBV21-1,-,16,CASSFTLAGGEETQYF,TGTGCCAGCAGCTTTACACTAGCGGGAGGTGAAGAGACCCAGTACTTC
TRBJ1-3,-,TRBV9,-,16,CASSVGGTYSGNTIYF,TGTGCCAGCAGCGTAGGGGGGACTTACTCTGGAAACACCATATATTTT
TRBJ1-6,-,TRBV7-9,TRBD1,16,CASSSQTGTYNSPLHF,TGTGCCAGCAGCTCACAGACAGGGACCTATAATTCACCCCTCCACTTT
TRBJ2-7,-,TRBV7-2,-,15,CASSGGGQEPYEQYF,TGTGCCAGCAGCGGGGGGGGACAGGAGCCTTACGAGCAGTACTTC
TRBJ2-7,-,TRBV7-9,TRBD2,14,CASSSGTSGVEQYF,TGTGCCAGCAGCTCCGGGACTAGCGGGGTCGAGCAGTACTTC
TRBJ2-7,-,TRBV11-3,-,15,CASSSRPGSTGEQYF,TGTGCCAGCAGCTCTCGCCCGGGTTCAACGGGGGAGCAGTACTTC
TRBJ2-7,-,TRBV19,-,14,CASRSGGKGDEQYF,TGTGCCAGTAGGTCCGGTGGGAAAGGGGACGAGCAGTACTTC
TRBJ2-2,once,TRBV9,-,17,CASSVRAGSGDTGELFF,TGTGCCAGCAGCGTGAGAGCCGGGTCCGGGGACACCGGGGAGCTGTTTTTT
TRBJ1-1,-,TRBV28,-,12,CASRSGGTEAFF,TGTGCCAGCAGGTCCGGGGGCACTGAAGCTTTCTTT
TRBJ1-5,-,TRBV18,TRBD1,15,CASQEGGSSNQPQHF,TGTGCCAGCCAAGAAGGGGGCAGCTCCAATCAGCCCCAGCATTTT
TRBJ1-2,-,TRBV5-5,-,14,CASSLVGTSHGYTF,TGTGCCAGCAGCTTGGTGGGGACAAGTCATGGCTACACCTTC
TRBJ1-1,few,TRBV29-1,-,14,CSVLPVGRNTEAFF,TGCAGCGTTCTCCCGGTGGGGAGAAACACTGAAGCTTTCTTT
TRBJ2-2,once,TRBV21-1,-,15,CASSKERRNTGELFF,TGTGCCAGCAGCAAAGAAAGGAGGAACACCGGGGAGCTGTTTTTT
TRBJ1-3,-,TRBV10-1,TRBD1,15,CASRGTGAVRNTIYF,TGCGCCAGCAGAGGGACAGGGGCGGTCCGAAACACCATATATTTT
TRBJ2-7,-,TRBV12-5,-,11,CASGHPREQYF,TGTGCTAGTGGTCACCCCCGGGAGCAGTACTTC
TRBJ1-1,-,TRBV6-1,TRBD1,13,CASSVLDRVSAFF,TGTGCCAGCAGTGTATTAGACAGGGTGAGTGCTTTCTTT
TRBJ1-1,-,TRBV5-1,TRBD1,16,CASSQGTGKANTEAFF,TGCGCCAGCAGCCAGGGGACAGGGAAGGCGAACACTGAAGCTTTCTTT
TRBJ2-3,-,TRBV4-2,TRBD2,16,CASSQEAGGGTDTQYF,TGTGCCAGCAGCCAAGAGGCGGGGGGGGGCACAGATACGCAGTATTTT
TRBJ1-2,-,TRBV4-1,-,14,CASSLGGQSYGYTF,TGCGCCAGCAGCCTTGGAGGACAGAGCTATGGCTACACCTTC
TRBJ1-6,few,TRBV6-1,-,11,CASSVGGSLHF,TGTGCCAGCAGTGTTGGGGGGTCCCTCCACTTT
TRBJ2-3,many,TRBV5-8,-,12,CASSLWGDTQYF,TGTGCCAGCAGCTTATGGGGCGATACGCAGTATTTT
TRBJ2-1,few,TRBV18,TRBD2,18,CASSPGLAGDPPYNEQFF,TGTGCCAGCTCACCGGGACTAGCGGGGGACCCCCCATACAATGAGCAGTTCTTC
TRBJ2-5,-,TRBV29-1,-,12,CSGTEYQETQYF,TGCAGCGGGACAGAGTACCAAGAGACCCAGTACTTC
TRBJ1-2,-,TRBV5-4,TRBD1,16,CASSLPGQGSNYGYTF,TGTGCCAGCAGCTTGCCCGGACAGGGGTCTAACTATGGCTACACCTTC
TRBJ2-4,-,TRBV5-1,TRBD2,18,CASSRPGTSGGAKNIQYF,TGCGCCAGCAGCCGACCCGGGACTAGCGGGGGGGCCAAAAACATTCAGTACTTC
TRBJ1-1,-,TRBV5-1,TRBD1,18,CASSFLIGRGPENTEAFF,TGCGCCAGCAGCTTTTTAATTGGCAGGGGGCCTGAGAACACTGAAGCTTTCTTT